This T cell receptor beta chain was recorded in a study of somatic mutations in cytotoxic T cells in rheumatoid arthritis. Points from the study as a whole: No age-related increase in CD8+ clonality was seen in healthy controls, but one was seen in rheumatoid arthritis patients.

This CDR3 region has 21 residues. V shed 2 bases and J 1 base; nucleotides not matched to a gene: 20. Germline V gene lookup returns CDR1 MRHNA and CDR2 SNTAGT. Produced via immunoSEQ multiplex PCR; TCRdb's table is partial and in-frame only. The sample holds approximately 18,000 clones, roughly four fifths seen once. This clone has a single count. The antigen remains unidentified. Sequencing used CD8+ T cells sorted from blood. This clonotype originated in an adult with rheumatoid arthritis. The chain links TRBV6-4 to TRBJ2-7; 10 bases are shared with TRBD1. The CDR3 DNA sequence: TGTGCCAGCAGTGACCTGAGGCCGGGACAGGGGCTGAGTAGTATTTCCTACGAGCAGTACTTC. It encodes CASSDLRPGQGLSSISYEQYF.